The sequence of this T cell receptor (beta chain) was determined in a study of preoperative IRX-2 immunotherapy in early breast cancer. Documented treatment: preoperative locoregional IRX-2 cytokine immunotherapy. Samples came from a phase Ib trial of preoperative locoregional IRX-2 cytokine immunotherapy. Repertoires were generated with immunoSEQ multiplex PCR, while TCRdb's copy carries only in-frame clones and drops some. The sample carries under 4,000 clones, nearly 70% recorded once. The germline V gene encodes CDR1 LNHDA and CDR2 SQIVND (reference sequence). Trimming removed 3 bases at V and 6 bases at J, with 13 bases between. The CDR3 has 14 amino acids.

This TCR was sampled from a human donor with breast cancer. The source material was tumor tissue, sampled after IRX-2 immunotherapy. V and J are TRBV19 and TRBJ2-3, with D possibly called TRBD1 or TRBD2 (5 bases each). Here the CDR3 DNA reads TGTGCCAGTAGTATGTTGGAGTGGGGGGATACGCAGTATTTT. This codes for CASSMLEWGDTQYF.